This T cell receptor beta chain was documented in a study of metastatic and nonmetastatic thyroid tumors. At the level of the study: For malignant and benign thyroid patients, tumor or nodule tissue and blood were the sources whose repertoires were compared.

Between the trimmed V and J ends, which lost 6 bases and 7 bases, there was a span of 15 bases. The CDR3 runs 13 residues. The V gene's germline CDR1 is MDHEN and CDR2 SYDVKM. With respect to this clone: Its antigen is undetermined. The CDR3 does not end in the conserved phenylalanine or tryptophan, so this is likely a read error.

Study processing details: A papillary thyroid cancer distant-metastasis classifier was built from CDR3 differences across clinicopathological groups. With MiXCR, TCRdb called clones anew from the PCR reads. Clone size and V and J calls follow TCRdb, not the original study. The table lists about 3,800 clones, 33% of them singletons. There were no patients who had received any treatment before thyroid surgery. Study-wide results and caveats: In both blood and tumor samples, TCR beta diversity was reported significantly higher for malignant than benign nodules.

The TCR comes from a female donor with papillary thyroid cancer or a benign thyroid nodule (not recorded which). Some clones in this sample may be carry-over from other donors' samples. Sequencing was carried out using adjacent normal tissue. V gene TRBV28 combines with J gene TRBJ1-2; the D gene is possibly TRBD1 (5 bases). This CDR3 is CASRENQGSGYTL. CDR3 coding DNA: TGTGCCAGCAGAGAAAATCAGGGTAGTGGCTACACCCTC.